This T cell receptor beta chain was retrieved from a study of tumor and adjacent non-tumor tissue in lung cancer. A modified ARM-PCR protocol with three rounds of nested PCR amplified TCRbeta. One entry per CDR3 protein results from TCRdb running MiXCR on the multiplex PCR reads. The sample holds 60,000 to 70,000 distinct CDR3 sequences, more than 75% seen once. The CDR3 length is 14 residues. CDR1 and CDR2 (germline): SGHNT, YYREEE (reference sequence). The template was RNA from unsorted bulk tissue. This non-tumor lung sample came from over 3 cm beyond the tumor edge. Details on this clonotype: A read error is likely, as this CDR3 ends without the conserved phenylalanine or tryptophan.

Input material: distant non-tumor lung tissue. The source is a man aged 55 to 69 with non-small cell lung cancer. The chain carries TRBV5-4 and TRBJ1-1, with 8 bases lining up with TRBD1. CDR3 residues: CASSLGTGLTEAFL. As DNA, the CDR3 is TGTGCCAGTAGCTTGGGGACAGGCCTCACTGAAGCTTTCCTT.